This T cell receptor beta chain originates from a study of CD8+ T cells in alopecia areata. CDR1 is SGDLS, CDR2 YYNGEE, per germline. J was trimmed by 0 bases and V by 2 bases; bases with no gene match: 14. This CDR3 contains 18 residues. The authors sorted CD4+ and CD8+ T cells from PBMCs. Following RNA extraction, reverse transcription yielded cDNA that acted as the sequencing template. Method: immunoSEQ multiplex PCR; TCRdb's copy keeps in-frame clones and lacks some. The sample holds about 150,000 clones, approximately 65% seen once. The specimen was CD8+ T cells sorted from blood. The TCR was taken from a human donor in good health. The rearrangement uses TRBV9 and TRBJ2-7, with 7 bases lining up with TRBD2. The CDR3 DNA follows: TGTGCCAGCAGCGTTGTTATTACCGGGACTACCGACTCCTACGAGCAGTACTTC. Protein sequence: CASSVVITGTTDSYEQYF.